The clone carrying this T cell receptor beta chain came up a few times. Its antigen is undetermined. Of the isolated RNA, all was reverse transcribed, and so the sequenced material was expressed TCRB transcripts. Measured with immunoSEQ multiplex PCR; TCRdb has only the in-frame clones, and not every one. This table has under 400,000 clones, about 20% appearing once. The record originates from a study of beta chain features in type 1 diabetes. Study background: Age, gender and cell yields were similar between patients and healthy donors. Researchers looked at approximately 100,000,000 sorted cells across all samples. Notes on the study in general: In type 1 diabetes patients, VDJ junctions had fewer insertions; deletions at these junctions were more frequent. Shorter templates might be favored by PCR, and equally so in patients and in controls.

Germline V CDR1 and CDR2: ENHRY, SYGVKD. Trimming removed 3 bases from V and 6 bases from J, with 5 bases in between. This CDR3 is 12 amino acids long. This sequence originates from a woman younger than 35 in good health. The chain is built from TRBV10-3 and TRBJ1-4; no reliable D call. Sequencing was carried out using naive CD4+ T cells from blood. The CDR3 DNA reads TGTGCCATCAGTGACAGTGATGAAAAACTGTTTTTT. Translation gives CAISDSDEKLFF.